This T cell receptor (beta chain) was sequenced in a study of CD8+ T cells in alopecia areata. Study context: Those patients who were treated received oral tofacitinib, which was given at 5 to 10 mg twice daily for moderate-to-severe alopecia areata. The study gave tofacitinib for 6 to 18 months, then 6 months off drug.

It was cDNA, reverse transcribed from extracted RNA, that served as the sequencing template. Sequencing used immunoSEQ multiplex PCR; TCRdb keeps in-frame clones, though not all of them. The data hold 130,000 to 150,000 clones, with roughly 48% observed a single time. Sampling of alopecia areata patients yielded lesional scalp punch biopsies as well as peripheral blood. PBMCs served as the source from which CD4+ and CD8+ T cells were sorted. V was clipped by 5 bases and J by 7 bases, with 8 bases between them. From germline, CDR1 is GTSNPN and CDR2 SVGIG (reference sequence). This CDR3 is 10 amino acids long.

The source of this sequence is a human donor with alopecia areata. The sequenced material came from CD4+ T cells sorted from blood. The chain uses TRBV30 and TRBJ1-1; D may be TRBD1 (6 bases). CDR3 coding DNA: TGTGCCTGGGTACAGGGTGAAGCTTTCTTT. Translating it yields CAWVQGEAFF.